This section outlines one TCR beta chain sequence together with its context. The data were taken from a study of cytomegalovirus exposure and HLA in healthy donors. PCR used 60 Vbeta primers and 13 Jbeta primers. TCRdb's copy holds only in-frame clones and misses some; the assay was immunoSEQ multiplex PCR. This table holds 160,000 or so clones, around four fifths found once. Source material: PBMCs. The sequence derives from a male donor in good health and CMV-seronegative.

CDR3 sequence: CASINRGTSTHNEQFF. The CDR3 DNA follows: TGTGCCAGCATTAACAGGGGGACTAGCACCCACAATGAGCAGTTCTTC. The V and J genes are TRBV2 and TRBJ2-1, with D possibly being TRBD2 (9 bases). Germline assignment: CDR1 SNHLY and CDR2 FYNNEI. The V and J ends lost 7 bases and 5 bases respectively, with 21 bases between them. This CDR3 contains 16 residues.